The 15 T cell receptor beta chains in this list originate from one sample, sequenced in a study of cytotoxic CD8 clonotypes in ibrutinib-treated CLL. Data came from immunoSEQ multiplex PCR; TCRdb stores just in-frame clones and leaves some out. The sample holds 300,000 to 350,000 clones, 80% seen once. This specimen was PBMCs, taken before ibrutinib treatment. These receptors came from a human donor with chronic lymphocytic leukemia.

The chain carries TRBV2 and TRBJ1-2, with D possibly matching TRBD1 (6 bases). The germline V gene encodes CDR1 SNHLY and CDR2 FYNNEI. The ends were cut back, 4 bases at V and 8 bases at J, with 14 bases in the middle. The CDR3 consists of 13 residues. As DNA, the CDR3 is TGTGCCAGCAGTGTGGACAGTTTGCAAGGCTACACCTTC. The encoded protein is CASSVDSLQGYTF. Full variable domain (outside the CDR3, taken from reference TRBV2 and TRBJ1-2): EPEVTQTPSHQVTQMGQEVILRCVPISNHLYFYWYRQILGQKVEFLVSFYNNEISEKSEIFDDQFSVERPDGSNFTLKIRSTKLEDSAMYFCASSVDSLQGYTFGSGTRLTVV.

The CDR3, as DNA: TGTGCCAGCAACCGGGAGAAGTACCAAGAGACCCAGTACTTC. Protein product: CASNREKYQETQYF. V gene TRBV9 combines with J gene TRBJ2-5; D is perhaps TRBD2 (6 bases). CDR3 size: 14 residues. Trimming removed 6 bases from V and 0 bases from J, with 12 bases in between. Germline V CDR1 and CDR2: SGDLS, YYNGEE.

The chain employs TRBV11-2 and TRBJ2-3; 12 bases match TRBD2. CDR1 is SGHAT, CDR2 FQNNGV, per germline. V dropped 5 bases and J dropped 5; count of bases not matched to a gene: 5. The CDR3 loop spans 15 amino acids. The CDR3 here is CASSLTSGSVDTQYF. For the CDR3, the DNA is TGTGCCAGCAGCCTGACTAGCGGGAGCGTAGATACGCAGTATTTT. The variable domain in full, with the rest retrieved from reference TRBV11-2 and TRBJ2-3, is EAGVAQSPRYKIIEKRQSVAFWCNPISGHATLYWYQQILGQGPKLLIQFQNNGVVDDSQLPKDRFSAERLKGVDSTLKIQPAKLEDSAVYLCASSLTSGSVDTQYFGPGTRLTVL.

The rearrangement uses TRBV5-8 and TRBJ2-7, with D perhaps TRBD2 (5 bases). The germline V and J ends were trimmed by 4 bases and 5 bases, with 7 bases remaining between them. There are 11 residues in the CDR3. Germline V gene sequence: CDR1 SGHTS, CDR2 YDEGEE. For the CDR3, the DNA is TGTGCCAGCAGCCAGACTAACGAGCAGTACTTC. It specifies CASSQTNEQYF.

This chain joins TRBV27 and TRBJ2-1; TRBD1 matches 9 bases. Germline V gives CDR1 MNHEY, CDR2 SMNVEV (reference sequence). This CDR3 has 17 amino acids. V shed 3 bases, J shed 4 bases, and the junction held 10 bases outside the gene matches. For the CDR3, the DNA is TGTGCCAGCAGTTTGCTTAGGACAGGGGATATATACAATGAGCAGTTCTTC. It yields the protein CASSLLRTGDIYNEQFF.

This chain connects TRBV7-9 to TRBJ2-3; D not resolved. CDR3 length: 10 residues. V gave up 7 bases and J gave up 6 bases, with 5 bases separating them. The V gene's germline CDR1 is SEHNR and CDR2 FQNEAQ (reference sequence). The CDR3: CASTRDTQYF. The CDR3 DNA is TGTGCCAGCACCCGGGATACGCAGTATTTT.

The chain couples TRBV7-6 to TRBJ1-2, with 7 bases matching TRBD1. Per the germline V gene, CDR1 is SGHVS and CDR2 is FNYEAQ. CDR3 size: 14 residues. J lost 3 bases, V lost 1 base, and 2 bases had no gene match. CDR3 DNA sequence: TGTGCCAGCAGCTTAGAACAGGGGTACTATGGCTACACCTTC. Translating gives CASSLEQGYYGYTF.

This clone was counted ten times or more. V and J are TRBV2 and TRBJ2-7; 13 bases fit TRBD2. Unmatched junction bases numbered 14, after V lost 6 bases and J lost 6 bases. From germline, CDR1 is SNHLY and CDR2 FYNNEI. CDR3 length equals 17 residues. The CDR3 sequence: CASRLGGTSGKGGEQYF. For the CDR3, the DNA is TGTGCCAGCAGATTGGGAGGGACTAGCGGGAAGGGGGGCGAGCAGTACTTC.

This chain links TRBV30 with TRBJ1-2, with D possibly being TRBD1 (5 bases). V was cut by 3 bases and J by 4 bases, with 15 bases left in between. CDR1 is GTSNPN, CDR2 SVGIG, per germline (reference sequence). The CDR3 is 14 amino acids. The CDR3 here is CAWSSEGLGYGYTF. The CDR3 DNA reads TGTGCCTGGAGCTCGGAGGGGCTGGGCTATGGCTACACCTTC.

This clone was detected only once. The CDR3: CAISDPIGQGIFLGGYTF. CDR3 sequence (DNA): TGTGCCATCAGTGACCCGATCGGACAGGGAATCTTTCTAGGTGGCTACACCTTC. The rearrangement joins TRBV10-3 to TRBJ1-2; 8 bases align to TRBD1. Germline V gives CDR1 ENHRY, CDR2 SYGVKD. V shed 3 bases and J 7 bases; nucleotides not matched to a gene: 19. The CDR3 extends over 18 amino acids.

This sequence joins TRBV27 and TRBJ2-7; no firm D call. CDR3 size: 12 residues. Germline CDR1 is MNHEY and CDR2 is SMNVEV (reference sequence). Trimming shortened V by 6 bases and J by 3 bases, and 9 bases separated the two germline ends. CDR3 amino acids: CASRSSFYEQYF. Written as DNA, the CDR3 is TGTGCCAGCAGGAGCAGTTTCTACGAGCAGTACTTC.

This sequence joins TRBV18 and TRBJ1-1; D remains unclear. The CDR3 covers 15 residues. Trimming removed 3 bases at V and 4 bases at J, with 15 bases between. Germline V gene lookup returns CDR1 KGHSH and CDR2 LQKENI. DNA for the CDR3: TGTGCCAGCTCACCGCTGGGTCCGTTGGGCACTGAAGCTTTCTTT. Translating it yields CASSPLGPLGTEAFF. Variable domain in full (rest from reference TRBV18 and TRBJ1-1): NAGVMQNPRHLVRRRGQEARLRCSPMKGHSHVYWYRQLPEEGLKFMVYLQKENIIDESGMPKERFSAEFPKEGPSILRIQQVVRGDSAAYFCASSPLGPLGTEAFFGQGTRLTVV.

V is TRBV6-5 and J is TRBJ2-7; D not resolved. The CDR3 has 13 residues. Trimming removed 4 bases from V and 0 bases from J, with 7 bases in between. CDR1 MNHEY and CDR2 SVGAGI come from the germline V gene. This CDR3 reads CASSSSHSYEQYF. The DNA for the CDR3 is TGTGCCAGCAGTTCCTCTCACTCCTACGAGCAGTACTTC.

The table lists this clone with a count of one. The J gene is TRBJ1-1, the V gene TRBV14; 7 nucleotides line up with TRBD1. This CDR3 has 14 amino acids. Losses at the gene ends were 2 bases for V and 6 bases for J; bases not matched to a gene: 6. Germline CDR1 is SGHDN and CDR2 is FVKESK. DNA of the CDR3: TGTGCCAGCAGCCAACACAGACAGGGATCTGAAGCTTTCTTT. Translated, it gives CASSQHRQGSEAFF.

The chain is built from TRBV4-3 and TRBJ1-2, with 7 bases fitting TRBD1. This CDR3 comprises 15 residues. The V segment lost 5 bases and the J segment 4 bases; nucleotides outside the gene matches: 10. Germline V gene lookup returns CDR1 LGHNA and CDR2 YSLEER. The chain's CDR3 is CASSRTGTDVYGYTF. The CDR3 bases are TGCGCCAGCAGCAGAACCGGGACAGACGTCTATGGCTACACCTTC.